This T cell receptor beta chain was sequenced for a study of blood T cell repertoires in COVID-19. Study-level background: PBMCs, B-cell-depleted T cells, or T cells provided the cDNA or gDNA that made up the material.

In this sample, this clone turned up once. The CDR3 has 14 residues. Germline-derived CDR1 and CDR2 are ENHRY and SYGVKD. Trimming shortened V by 7 bases and J by 5 bases, and 17 bases separated the two germline ends. In the original processing: Nucleated cell counts were estimated from reference gene primer amplification. Sequenced by immunoSEQ multiplex PCR; TCRdb stores in-frame clones only, minus some. D and trimming come from the DNA, and the V and J calls and clone size come from that table. The sample carries a few hundred thousand clones, around nine tenths recorded once. In Cohort 3, a recovered donor had either two negative PCRs, clearance, or symptom resolution.

The V gene is TRBV10-3, the J gene TRBJ1-2, with D maybe TRBD1 (5 bases). Source material: PBMCs or T cells enriched from blood (not recorded which). The origin of this receptor is a woman aged 55-70 years who had recovered from COVID-19. The CDR3 spells CAITDPGGPYGYTF. CDR3 nucleotides: TGTGCCATCACGGATCCGGGGGGACCGTATGGCTACACCTTC.